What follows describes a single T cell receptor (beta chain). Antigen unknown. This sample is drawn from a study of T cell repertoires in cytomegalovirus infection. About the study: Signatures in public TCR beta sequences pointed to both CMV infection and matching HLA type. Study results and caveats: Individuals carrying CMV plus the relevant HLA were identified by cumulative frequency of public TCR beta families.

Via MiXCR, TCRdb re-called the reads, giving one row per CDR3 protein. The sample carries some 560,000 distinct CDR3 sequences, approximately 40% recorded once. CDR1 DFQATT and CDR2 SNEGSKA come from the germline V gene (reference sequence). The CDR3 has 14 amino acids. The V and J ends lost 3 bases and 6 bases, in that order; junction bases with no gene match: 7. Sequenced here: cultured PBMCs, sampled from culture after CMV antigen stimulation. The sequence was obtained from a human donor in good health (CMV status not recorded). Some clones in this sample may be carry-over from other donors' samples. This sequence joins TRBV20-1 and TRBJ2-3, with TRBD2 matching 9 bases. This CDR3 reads CSASTSGLLDTQYF. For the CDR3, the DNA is TGCAGTGCTAGTACTAGCGGGCTTCTTGATACGCAGTATTTT.